This T cell receptor beta chain stems from a study of cytomegalovirus exposure and HLA in healthy donors (dated by TCRdb to 2015 to 2018). About the study as a whole: According to an earlier analysis of 450 to 650 of the donors, about 179 million T cells yielded roughly 110 million unique TCR beta sequences and about 280 Gb of sequence data. HLA typing covered class I and class II loci at four-digit resolution. Approximately 310 gigabases of sequencing data and approximately 93 million unique TCR sequences were included in an early release covering roughly 600 HLA-typed donors. The study aimed to test whether signatures of past pathogen exposure could be identified by cataloging public T cell receptors. Alongside the repertoire data, information on donor age, sex, ethnicity and CMV serostatus was compiled. A separate validation cohort of 100 to 150 different subjects was used in addition to the 666-subject first cohort. The T cell repertoires of about 700 subjects were profiled by immunosequencing and related to cytomegalovirus serostatus. The later analysis used no new phenotypic data to find candidate immune exposures, relying instead on TCR beta sequences and their occurrence across donors. To decide whether each TCR beta V gene segment behaved as functional or pseudogenic, an earlier analysis of 587 of the donors relied on high-throughput TCR beta sequencing. Roughly 5 DR-DQ haplotypes were handled as single units for association and clustering, since linkage in the cohort was strong. High-throughput TCR immunosequencing, statistical association of individual TCRs with disease status, and machine learning were combined to predict cytomegalovirus infection status. Across approximately 420 genotyped donors of the cohort, an average of roughly 230,000 unique TCR beta nucleotide sequences per donor were sequenced, and roughly 17% of those sequences were non-productive. Every repertoire in the discovery cohort had been generated on one and the same sequencing platform. A later genetic analysis used genome-wide SNP genotypes for about three fifths of the roughly 700 donors, treating that subset as a discovery cohort. Of the roughly 420 genotyped donors, 75% to 85% were placed in the genetic ancestry cluster associated with self-reported Caucasian donors. The number of donors typed differed by locus, with about 629-640 for A, B, C, DRB1 and DQB1, around 560 for DQA1, nearly 610 for DPA1, and roughly 450 for DPB1. A later analysis re-examined previously published TCR beta repertoires from roughly 650 donors and added high-resolution HLA genotyping to investigate patterns of TCR occurrence.

General conclusions and limits of the study: Compared with equally common non-associated chains, HLA-associated TCR beta chains in a later analysis were more clonally expanded and had lower generation probabilities. HLA typing was unavailable for some donors at each locus, so association tests used only the typed subset. Sequencing depth was assumed to be roughly uniform across donors in the presence/absence analyses, though that assumption may not hold. A later genetic analysis reported fewer N-insertions in productive TCRs among donors in an Asian-associated ancestry cluster than the roughly 650-donor mean. When HLA alleles, especially DR and DQ, strongly co-occurred, attributing TCR associations to individual alleles was difficult. Correlated functional status among segregating V segments might be attributable to linkage disequilibrium, but an unknown experimental factor could not be ruled out. Because counts were too low, 15 or so rarely observed V segments, including chromosome 9 orphons, were excluded from the earlier analysis of 500 to 700 of the donors. In a later analysis, 15,000 to 20,000 TCR beta sequences were associated with specific HLA alleles at a false discovery rate of 0.05. In a later analysis, several top co-occurrence clusters were reported to appear linked to parvovirus B19, influenza, CMV and Epstein-Barr virus. Most TCR sequences were seen in very few donors, while some public TCRs were found in many individuals. For the cohort, immune exposure information was limited to CMV serostatus. A cluster of highly shared sequence variants was judged likely to represent a technical artifact of the sequencing pipeline. In vitro tests confirmed that a few of the cytomegalovirus-associated TCR beta chains recognize cytomegalovirus antigens. An earlier analysis of around 600 of the donors showed that most TCR beta V segments appeared in productive rearrangements either about 87% or about 30% of the time, which broadly matched IMGT annotations. Some IMGT-functional V segments, including TRBV6-2 and TRBV6-3, could not be distinguished by the 87-base-pair reads and were therefore excluded. A later analysis found that TCR association rates varied across HLA loci, with DRB1 alleles showing the most associated TCRs and HLA-C alleles the fewest. The authors suggested that the approach could potentially be generalized to other disease states and immunological phenotypes. The study listed 170 or so TCR beta chains as associated with cytomegalovirus. Most CMV-associated TCR beta chains appeared to be HLA-restricted in a later analysis, and the HLA associations seemed to be driven largely by CMV exposure. A further reported finding was that TCR beta sequences accurately predicted the HLA-A and HLA-B alleles for most subjects in the first cohort. Cytomegalovirus status was reported to be diagnosed by the classifier with high specificity and sensitivity in both the original and validation cohorts. A later genetic analysis associated a missense DCLRE1C variant with V-gene and J-gene trimming of TCR beta chains, and an independent cohort replicated the association. In this cohort, only TCR beta chains were sequenced, and detectable features were limited by the absence of alpha or paired-chain data.

After removal of 4 bases from V and 0 bases from J, the junction retains 9 bases not matched to a gene. From cysteine to phenylalanine, the CDR3 is 18 amino acids long. This entry keeps only the CDR3 DNA: 54 bases, framed from base 1. The germline V gene specifies SGHTA as CDR1 and FQGNSA as CDR2. The cohort consisted of hundreds of healthy bone marrow donors. All cohort members were sampled while nominally healthy, although unrecorded immune exposures were likely present. The donor was CMV seropositive and belonged to the group of a few hundred seropositive cohort members. A peripheral blood sample was collected from each donor, and TCR beta sequencing was performed on peripheral blood mononuclear cells. Genomic DNA was extracted from the blood cell samples with the Qiagen DNeasy Blood Extraction Kit. The method was the immunoSEQ multiplex PCR assay. A mixture of 60 forward primers for TCR Vbeta segments and 13 reverse primers for TCR Jbeta segments was used in the multiplex PCR. A multiplex PCR assay on genomic DNA amplified the CDR3 region of rearranged TCR beta genes. Amplified TCR beta libraries were sequenced as 87-base-pair reads on the Illumina HiSeq System. Per the original workflow: A later analysis counted about 80 million unique TCR beta chains across the 650 to 700 repertoires, and around 9.9 million of these chains were shared by at least two donors. To remove PCR and sequencing errors, raw reads were error-corrected and collapsed into unique sequences using a nearest-neighbor algorithm that merged closely related sequences. V, D and J gene segments were assigned by aligning CDR3 sequences to IMGT reference sequences. For a sequence to be retained, a match of at least six nucleotides was required to both a V gene segment and a J gene segment. Rearrangements were called productive when the CDR3 lacked stop codons and stayed in frame with V and J; all others were non-productive. Following IMGT convention, CDR3 was defined as the stretch from the second conserved V-encoded cysteine up to the conserved J-encoded phenylalanine. The earlier analysis of approximately 500 of the donors excluded sequences that lacked an unambiguous match to a single V gene segment. An earlier analysis of around 600 of the donors classified V segments as functional when productive rearrangements were above 56.7% and as segregating when the standard deviation between donors was above 5%. A statistical classification framework was built for diagnosing cytomegalovirus status from the catalog of TCR beta chain sequences. In a later analysis, V and J genes were assigned by comparing TCR nucleotide sequences against IMGT/GENE-DB human TR gene sequences. In a later analysis, CDR3 sequences and most-parsimonious VDJ recombination scenarios were assigned using the TCRdist pipeline. In a later analysis, each TCR beta chain was defined by its CDR3 amino acid sequence together with its V-gene family, and reads lacking a unique V-gene family were excluded. To address suspected cross-contamination and a sequencing artifact, a later analysis removed 450 to 700 highly shared, low-generation-probability nucleotide sequences. In a later analysis, a clonal expansion index for each public chain was calculated from normalized within-repertoire ranks of inferred template counts. A later analysis computed generation probabilities with a VDJ recombination model fitted to out-of-frame rearrangements, and checked the results against IGoR. A later analysis scored TCR-TCR, TCR-HLA and TCR-CMV co-occurrence with hypergeometric tests, applying a repertoire-size bias correction to TCR pairs. In a later analysis, false discovery rates were estimated by permuting HLA or CMV assignments 20 times. In a later analysis, co-occurring TCRs were grouped using DBSCAN, and TCRdist sequence similarity was added for clustering within HLA-allele-positive subsets. For co-occurrence clustering, repertoires with fewer than 30,000 or more than 120,000 public chains were excluded, along with 4 to 6 repertoires with anomalous nucleotide sharing. Entries here come from immuneACCESS through TCRdb and include only in-frame sequences with V and J called. Some clones fail to appear in such tables; in the studies checked, an unresolved V gene covers under half of the shortfall, and the cause of the remainder is unknown. That table supplies the V and J calls and clone size; D and trimming were determined from the DNA. The sample yields 100,000 to 150,000 clones; 73% were counted once. The ten largest clones add up to over 4% of the sample.

In the case of this clone: Its antigen remains undetermined. No much larger clone exists at a distance of one base, and base qualities are not known.

Material: PBMCs. The clonotype originates from a man aged 60 to 69 in good health and CMV-seropositive. This sequence uses TRBV7-2 and TRBJ2-3, and TRBD2 aligns with 11 junction nucleotides. At the DNA level, the sequence is TGTGCCAGCAGCTCGCGAAGGCTAGCGGGGGGTAGCACAGATACGCAGTATTTT. This translates into CASSSRRLAGGSTDTQYF.